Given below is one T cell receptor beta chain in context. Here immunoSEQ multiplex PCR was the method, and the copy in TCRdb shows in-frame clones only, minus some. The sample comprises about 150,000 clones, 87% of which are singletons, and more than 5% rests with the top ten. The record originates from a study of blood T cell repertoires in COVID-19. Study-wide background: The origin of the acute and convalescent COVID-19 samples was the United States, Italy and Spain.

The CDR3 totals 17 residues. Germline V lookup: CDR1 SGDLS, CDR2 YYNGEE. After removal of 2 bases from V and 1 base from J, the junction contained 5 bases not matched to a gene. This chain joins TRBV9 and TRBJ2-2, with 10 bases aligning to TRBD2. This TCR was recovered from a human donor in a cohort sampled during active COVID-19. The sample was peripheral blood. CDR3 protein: CASSVSLAGGNTGELFF. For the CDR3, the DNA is TGTGCCAGCAGCGTCAGCTTAGCGGGAGGGAACACCGGGGAGCTGTTTTTT.